These T cell receptor beta chains were read from a single sample in a study of cytomegalovirus exposure and HLA in healthy donors. Generated by immunoSEQ multiplex PCR, the TCRdb table keeps only in-frame clones and is missing some. This sample has about 360,000 clones, with roughly 85% found just once. Sequences were obtained from PBMCs. The receptors were sampled from a woman aged 18 to 35 in good health and CMV-seronegative. Each CDR3 is given with its conserved first and last residue. D genes are given only for firm matches. The size entry is marked missing in some rows and otherwise reads once, few, many or a size class.

j_gene: TRBJ1-2
v_gene: TRBV7-9
d_gene: .
abundance: once
CDR3aa: CASSLGQGWEGYTF
CDR3nt: TGTGCCAGCAGCTTAGGGCAGGGATGGGAAGGCTACACCTTC

j_gene: TRBJ2-3
v_gene: TRBV6-6
d_gene: .
abundance: .
CDR3aa: CASSYPERSTDTQYF
CDR3nt: TGTGCCAGCAGTTACCCTGAGCGGAGCACAGATACGCAGTATTTT

j_gene: TRBJ2-7
v_gene: TRBV5-4
d_gene: TRBD2
abundance: .
CDR3aa: CASSFPSGSEQYF
CDR3nt: TGTGCCAGCAGCTTCCCTAGCGGGAGCGAGCAGTACTTC

j_gene: TRBJ1-2
v_gene: TRBV7-9
d_gene: .
abundance: .
CDR3aa: CASSLTTGNGYTF
CDR3nt: TGTGCCAGCAGCTTAACCACAGGGAATGGCTACACCTTC

j_gene: TRBJ2-7
v_gene: TRBV27
d_gene: TRBD1
abundance: .
CDR3aa: CASSLSTGGAYEQYF
CDR3nt: TGTGCCAGCAGTTTGTCGACAGGGGGAGCCTACGAGCAGTACTTC

j_gene: TRBJ2-2
v_gene: TRBV4-2
d_gene: .
abundance: .
CDR3aa: CASSQEGDLRTGELFF
CDR3nt: TGTGCCAGCAGCCAAGAGGGGGACTTACGCACCGGGGAGCTGTTTTTT

j_gene: TRBJ1-4
v_gene: TRBV28
d_gene: TRBD1
abundance: .
CDR3aa: CASLSASRGEVHEKLFF
CDR3nt: TGTGCCAGCCTATCCGCGAGCAGGGGGGAAGTCCATGAAAAACTGTTTTTT

j_gene: TRBJ1-5
v_gene: TRBV2
d_gene: .
abundance: .
CDR3aa: CASSAELMGNQPQHF
CDR3nt: TGTGCCAGCAGTGCTGAGCTTATGGGCAATCAGCCCCAGCATTTT

j_gene: TRBJ1-2
v_gene: TRBV5-4
d_gene: TRBD1
abundance: .
CDR3aa: CASSFPRGQGTNYGYTF
CDR3nt: TGTGCCAGCAGCTTCCCTAGGGGGCAGGGCACTAACTATGGCTACACCTTC

j_gene: TRBJ2-5
v_gene: TRBV4-1
d_gene: TRBD2
abundance: .
CDR3aa: CASSPIKGSLADQETQYF
CDR3nt: TGCGCCAGCAGCCCCATAAAAGGCTCACTAGCGGACCAAGAGACCCAGTACTTC

j_gene: TRBJ2-1
v_gene: TRBV27
d_gene: .
abundance: .
CDR3aa: CASSSTDSYNEQFF
CDR3nt: TGTGCCAGCAGTTCCACAGATTCCTACAATGAGCAGTTCTTC

j_gene: TRBJ1-5
v_gene: TRBV9
d_gene: TRBD1
abundance: once
CDR3aa: CASSVGGTGHQPQHF
CDR3nt: TGTGCCAGCAGCGTAGGGGGGACAGGGCATCAGCCCCAGCATTTT

j_gene: TRBJ2-2
v_gene: TRBV19
d_gene: TRBD1
abundance: few
CDR3aa: CASSGTGGTGELFF
CDR3nt: TGTGCCAGTAGTGGAACAGGGGGCACCGGGGAGCTGTTTTTT

j_gene: TRBJ2-5
v_gene: TRBV6-6
d_gene: TRBD2
abundance: .
CDR3aa: CASRHGTSGSETQYF
CDR3nt: TGTGCCAGCAGGCACGGGACTAGCGGGAGTGAGACCCAGTACTTC

j_gene: TRBJ2-7
v_gene: TRBV6-5
d_gene: .
abundance: .
CDR3aa: CASSQTYEQYF
CDR3nt: TGTGCCAGCAGTCAGACCTACGAGCAGTACTTC

j_gene: TRBJ2-2
v_gene: TRBV7-2
d_gene: .
abundance: .
CDR3aa: CASSLPEARNLNTGELFF
CDR3nt: TGTGCCAGCAGCTTACCAGAGGCGCGCAATCTGAACACCGGGGAGCTGTTTTTT

j_gene: TRBJ1-1
v_gene: TRBV15
d_gene: .
abundance: .
CDR3aa: CATGQVNTEAFF
CDR3nt: TGTGCCACCGGGCAGGTCAACACTGAAGCTTTCTTT

j_gene: TRBJ1-1
v_gene: TRBV6-6
d_gene: .
abundance: .
CDR3aa: CASSYSGGVSGTEAFF
CDR3nt: TGTGCCAGCAGTTACTCTGGCGGGGTGTCTGGCACTGAAGCTTTCTTT

j_gene: TRBJ2-7
v_gene: TRBV5-1
d_gene: TRBD1
abundance: once
CDR3aa: CASSWNLDRGKYEQYF
CDR3nt: TGCGCCAGCAGCTGGAACTTGGACAGGGGAAAATACGAGCAGTACTTC

j_gene: TRBJ2-2
v_gene: TRBV7-9
d_gene: TRBD1
abundance: .
CDR3aa: CASSAGQGDTGELFF
CDR3nt: TGTGCCAGCAGCGCGGGACAGGGAGACACCGGGGAGCTGTTTTTT

j_gene: TRBJ1-2
v_gene: TRBV27
d_gene: TRBD1
abundance: once
CDR3aa: CASSPYATGGAEGYTF
CDR3nt: TGTGCCAGCAGTCCATACGCCACAGGGGGGGCAGAGGGCTACACCTTC

j_gene: TRBJ2-1
v_gene: TRBV27
d_gene: .
abundance: .
CDR3aa: CASSLLADVNEQFF
CDR3nt: TGTGCCAGCAGTTTGCTAGCAGATGTGAATGAGCAGTTCTTC

j_gene: TRBJ2-5
v_gene: TRBV4-1
d_gene: TRBD2
abundance: .
CDR3aa: CASSQALGLARETQYF
CDR3nt: TGCGCCAGCAGCCAAGCCCTGGGACTAGCTCGAGAGACCCAGTACTTC

j_gene: TRBJ1-4
v_gene: TRBV6-6
d_gene: .
abundance: .
CDR3aa: CASSFGGTNEKLFF
CDR3nt: TGTGCCAGCAGTTTCGGGGGGACTAATGAAAAACTGTTTTTT

j_gene: TRBJ2-7
v_gene: TRBV15
d_gene: .
abundance: .
CDR3aa: CATSRRPGEEQYF
CDR3nt: TGTGCCACCAGCCGTCGCCCCGGTGAGGAGCAGTACTTC

j_gene: TRBJ2-1
v_gene: TRBV27
d_gene: .
abundance: .
CDR3aa: CASSFQGASYNEQFF
CDR3nt: TGTGCCAGCAGCTTCCAGGGCGCCTCCTACAATGAGCAGTTCTTC

j_gene: TRBJ2-1
v_gene: TRBV19
d_gene: .
abundance: .
CDR3aa: CASSDYVYNEQFF
CDR3nt: TGTGCCAGTAGTGACTATGTTTACAATGAGCAGTTCTTC

j_gene: TRBJ2-7
v_gene: TRBV10-3
d_gene: .
abundance: .
CDR3aa: CAINTAAGAEQYF
CDR3nt: TGTGCCATCAATACTGCGGCAGGGGCCGAGCAGTACTTC

j_gene: TRBJ1-5
v_gene: TRBV29-1
d_gene: .
abundance: .
CDR3aa: CSVQTGNQPQHF
CDR3nt: TGCAGCGTTCAGACGGGGAATCAGCCCCAGCATTTT

j_gene: TRBJ1-5
v_gene: TRBV4-1
d_gene: .
abundance: .
CDR3aa: CASSQGDQPQHF
CDR3nt: TGCGCCAGCAGCCAAGGCGATCAGCCCCAGCATTTT

j_gene: TRBJ2-1
v_gene: TRBV27
d_gene: TRBD1
abundance: .
CDR3aa: CASSLSVGQAFYNEQFF
CDR3nt: TGTGCCAGCAGTTTATCCGTGGGACAGGCCTTCTACAATGAGCAGTTCTTC